This TCR beta chain comes out of a study of blood T cell repertoires in COVID-19. Overall study: Specimens from acute and convalescent COVID-19 originated in the United States, Italy and Spain. Sample material is recorded as cDNA or gDNA derived from T cells, B-cell-depleted T cells, or PBMCs.

In the original workflow: How many nucleated cells were present was estimated from reference gene primer amplification. TCRdb's copy holds only in-frame clones and misses some; the assay was immunoSEQ multiplex PCR. For V, J and clone size, that table is used; D and trimming come from the DNA. The sample has around 190,000 clones, 65% to 90% seen once. Comment on this clone: This sample also contains other DNA sequences that code for the same CDR3.

Trimming shortened V by 3 bases and J by 4 bases, and 10 bases separated the two germline ends. Germline CDR1 reads SGHRS; CDR2 reads YFSETQ. The CDR3 consists of 14 residues. The clonotype originates from a human donor in a cohort sampled during active COVID-19. The sample was peripheral blood. This chain connects TRBV5-1 to TRBJ2-2, with D perhaps TRBD1 (6 bases). The CDR3 sequence: CASSSQGGTGELFF. Written as DNA, the CDR3 is TGCGCCAGCAGCTCACAAGGGGGCACCGGGGAGCTGTTTTTT.